This T cell receptor beta chain was documented in a study of radiotherapy plus CTLA-4 blockade in lung cancer. About the research overall: Objective responses were documented in 15% to 20% of patients, with disease control in 31%. Study-wide points: Best predicting response, reportedly, were early blood T cell clone dynamics, with interferon-beta. Some TCR clones had been derived from tumors. These clones expanded in peripheral blood after radiotherapy plus ipilimumab.

The assay was immunoSEQ multiplex PCR, and TCRdb's table has in-frame clones only and misses some. The sample has about 62,000 clones; approximately 76% are singletons. Comments on this clone: As yet, its antigen is unknown.

Patients in the study, people with chemo-refractory metastatic non-small-cell lung cancer, received focal radiation plus ipilimumab CTLA-4 blockade. The CDR3 length is 14 residues. The V end lost 8 bases, the J end lost 3 bases, and 13 bases lay between the germline ends. Germline V gene sequence: CDR1 MNHEY, CDR2 SVGAGI. The receptor comes from a human donor with non-small cell lung cancer who had a complete response to radiotherapy plus ipilimumab. The gene calls are TRBV6-5 and TRBJ2-2, with a possible D match to TRBD2 (5 bases). Sequencing was performed on peripheral blood, taken from a patient treated with radiotherapy plus ipilimumab. As DNA, the CDR3 is TGTGCCAGCCGTAAGGTGGGAGACACCGGGGAGCTGTTTTTT. Translating it yields CASRKVGDTGELFF.